The TCR beta chain described here comes from a study of cytomegalovirus exposure and HLA in healthy donors. Study details: T cells numbering about 180 million yielded 117 million unique TCR beta sequences in an earlier analysis. Notes on the study in general: Immune exposure information available was restricted to CMV serostatus. HLA alleles showed associations with 15,000 to 20,000 TCR beta sequences in a later analysis, at a 0.05 false discovery rate. A prior analysis recorded that most TCR beta V segments were productive about 87% or about 30% of the time.

Vbeta (60) and Jbeta (13) primers were used in the PCR. The protocol was immunoSEQ multiplex PCR, while the TCRdb copy is restricted to in-frame clones and leaves out a portion. The sample records about 100,000 clones, approximately 70% being singletons. This clone came up a few times. Its antigen is not identified. The V gene end was trimmed by 6 bases and the J gene end by 2 bases; junction bases not matched to a gene: 5. The CDR3 covers 14 residues. CDR1 is SEHNR, CDR2 FQNEAQ, per germline (reference sequence). The sequenced sample was PBMCs. This TCR was sampled from a woman aged 18-30 years in good health and CMV-seropositive. The chain joins TRBV7-9 to TRBJ2-7; the match to TRBD2 covers 9 bases. CDR3 residues: CASRQLAGTYEQYF. The CDR3 region has the DNA TGTGCCAGCAGGCAGCTAGCGGGAACCTACGAGCAGTACTTC.